The present T cell receptor beta chain was sequenced within a study of shared clonotypes between healthy human individuals. The study's findings and limits: Larger richness was generally estimated for naive than memory subsets.

Investigators divided CD4+ cells into CD45RA+ naive and CD45RA-negative memory subsets. The authors ran the assay at deep level. Source study methods: Quality scores were absent from the junction-only immunoSEQ sequences, so filtering differed. Sequenced by immunoSEQ multiplex PCR; TCRdb stores in-frame clones only, minus some. The V and J calls and clone size come from that table; D and trimming were worked out from the DNA. This table has 550,000 to 850,000 clones, 74% appearing once. Germline V gene sequence: CDR1 SNHLY, CDR2 FYNNEI. The CDR3 extends over 12 amino acids. Trimming at V came to 4 bases and at J to 6 bases, leaving 1 base not matched to a gene. On this clone: Its matching antigen is unknown.

The chain recombines TRBV2 with TRBJ2-5; 8 bases align to TRBD2. The receptor comes from a woman in her thirties in good health. What was sequenced was memory CD4+ T cells sorted from blood. As for subset: CD45RA-negative fraction. The CDR3 spells CASSGLAKTQYF. As DNA, the CDR3 is TGTGCCAGCAGTGGACTAGCGAAGACCCAGTACTTC.